There are many counts of the clone carrying this TCR beta chain. Its antigen remains unknown. This entry belongs to a study of CD8+CD57+ T cells in acquired aplastic anemia. Overall study context: Each DNA sample taken from sorted CD4+ and CD8+ cells came to 3 to 4 ug on average. Overall study results and limits: Between patients and controls, about 31 CD8+ CDR3 sequences were found in common.

Using genomic DNA as the template, TCR beta VDJ and CDR3 profiling was carried out. Using its own MiXCR run on the reads, TCRdb lists one record per CDR3 protein. The sample comprises 400,000 to 600,000 distinct CDR3 sequences, approximately 33% of which are singletons, and roughly 0.8% rests with the top ten. Patients sequenced had flow cytometry evidence of CD8+CD57+ cell expansion. The V gene's germline CDR1 is LNHDA and CDR2 SQIVND (reference sequence). This CDR3 has 15 amino acids. Trimming removed 6 bases from V and 2 bases from J; junction bases left unmatched: 4. The sample comprised sorted CD4+, CD8+, or CD8+CD57+ T cells (not recorded which) from PBMCs. The source of this sequence is a human donor with aplastic anemia. The chain uses TRBV19 and TRBJ2-5, with TRBD2 matching 12 bases. The CDR3 coding sequence is TGTGCCAGTAGGGGACTAGCGGGCCCTCAAGAGACCCAGTACTTC. It encodes CASRGLAGPQETQYF. The full variable domain, with the rest looked up from reference TRBV19 and TRBJ2-5, is DGGITQSPKYLFRKEGQNVTLSCEQNLNHDAMYWYRQDPGQGLRLIYYSQIVNDFQKGDIAEGYSVSREKKESFPLTVTSAQKNPTAFYLCASRGLAGPQETQYFGPGTRLLVL.